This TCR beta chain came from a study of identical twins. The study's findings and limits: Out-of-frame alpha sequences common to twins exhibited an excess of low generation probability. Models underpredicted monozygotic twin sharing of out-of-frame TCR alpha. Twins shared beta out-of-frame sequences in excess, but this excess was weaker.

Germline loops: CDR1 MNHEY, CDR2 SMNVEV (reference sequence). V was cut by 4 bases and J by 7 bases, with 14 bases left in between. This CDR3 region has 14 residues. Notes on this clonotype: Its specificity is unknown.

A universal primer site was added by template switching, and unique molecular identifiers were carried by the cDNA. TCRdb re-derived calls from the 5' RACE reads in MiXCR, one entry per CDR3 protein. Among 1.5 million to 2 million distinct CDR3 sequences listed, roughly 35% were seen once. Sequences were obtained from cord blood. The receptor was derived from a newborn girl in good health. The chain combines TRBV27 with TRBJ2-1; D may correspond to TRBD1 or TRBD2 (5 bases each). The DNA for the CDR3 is TGTGCCAGCAGTTGGGGACCCCGTTGGAATGAGCAGTTCTTC. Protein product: CASSWGPRWNEQFF.